The 24 T cell receptor beta chains given below trace back to one sample, sequenced in a study of neurological immune-mediated disorders. TCRdb passed the 5' RACE reads through MiXCR, listing each CDR3 protein once. The table includes about 33,000 distinct CDR3 sequences, more than 1.3% detected once. Sequenced material: PBMCs. These receptors were collected from a woman in her 30s with multiple sclerosis.

This clonotype was seen repeatedly, ten times or more. This rearrangement joins TRBV2 to TRBJ2-2; possibly TRBD2 for D (5 bases). Germline V gene lookup returns CDR1 SNHLY and CDR2 FYNNEI. The CDR3 extends over 13 amino acids. Trimming left V 5 bases short and J 6 bases short, with 10 bases between. The CDR3 spells CASSRDAAGELFF. CDR3 DNA: TGTGCCAGCAGTCGGGATGCGGCCGGGGAGCTGTTTTTT.

This clonotype was counted at least ten times. V gene TRBV28 combines with J gene TRBJ2-2; tentatively, D is TRBD1 or TRBD2 (6 bases each). V was cut by 4 bases and J by 3 bases, with 12 bases left in between. CDR1 and CDR2 from the germline V gene are MDHEN and SYDVKM. This CDR3 contains 15 residues. For the CDR3, the DNA is TGTGCCAGCAGTTCGACTAGGGGGTACACCGGGGAGCTGTTTTTT. Translating gives CASSSTRGYTGELFF.

In this sample, this clonotype turned up many times. This rearrangement joins TRBV20-1 to TRBJ2-3, with 12 bases identical to TRBD2. This CDR3 is built from 15 residues. Germline V gives CDR1 DFQATT, CDR2 SNEGSKA (reference sequence). Trimming cost V 2 bases and J 2 bases; bases outside gene matches: 2. Here the CDR3 reads CSARLAGGFTDTQYF. The CDR3, as DNA: TGCAGTGCTAGACTAGCGGGGGGGTTCACAGATACGCAGTATTTT.

This clonotype was observed at least ten times. The CDR3, as DNA: TGCGCCAGCAGCTTGGGGCAGGGAGTCGTGGTGAACACTGAAGCTTTCTTT. Amino acids: CASSLGQGVVVNTEAFF. The V and J genes are TRBV5-1 and TRBJ1-1, with TRBD1 as a possible D gene (5 bases). Trimming removed 0 bases from V and 0 bases from J, with 15 bases in between. Germline V CDR1 and CDR2: SGHRS, YFSETQ. This CDR3 has 17 residues.

This clonotype was recorded many times. V gene TRBV7-2 combines with J gene TRBJ2-5; 10 bases match TRBD2. CDR1 is SGHTA, CDR2 FQGNSA, per germline. The CDR3 loop spans 16 amino acids. V was clipped by 5 bases and J by 7 bases; unmatched bases: 13. The CDR3 sequence: CASSRSSGGPPVTQYF. In DNA form, the CDR3 reads TGTGCCAGCAGCCGCTCTAGCGGGGGCCCCCCGGTGACCCAGTACTTC.

This clonotype was detected ten times or more. The rearrangement uses TRBV7-9 and TRBJ2-5; no clear D gene. V dropped 6 bases and J dropped 5 bases, with 13 bases sitting between them. The CDR3 runs 13 residues. The germline V gene has CDR1 SEHNR and CDR2 FQNEAQ (reference sequence). The CDR3 region has the DNA TGTGCCAGCAGGGAAGGGTTTGGGGAGACCCAGTACTTC. Translating it yields CASREGFGETQYF. The full variable domain, with the rest looked up from reference TRBV7-9 and TRBJ2-5, is DTGVSQNPRHKITKRGQNVTFRCDPISEHNRLYWYRQTLGQGPEFLTYFQNEAQLEKSRLLSDRFSAERPKGSFSTLEIQRTEQGDSAMYLCASREGFGETQYFGPGTRLLVL.

Ten or more counts support this clonotype. The V call is TRBV11-2, the J call TRBJ2-7; TRBD2 aligns across 8 bases. The trim removed 1 base at V and 3 bases at J, leaving 8 bases unmatched. The CDR3 is made up of 16 amino acids. Germline V lookup: CDR1 SGHAT, CDR2 FQNNGV. The CDR3 bases are TGTGCCAGCAGCTTAGTTACCGGGACTAGAGACTACGAGCAGTACTTC. Translating it yields CASSLVTGTRDYEQYF.

This clonotype was observed many times. The chain combines TRBV12-3 or TRBV12-4 with TRBJ1-4; 8 bases map to TRBD1. The CDR3 has 15 amino acids. V shed 2 bases, J shed 8 bases, and the junction held 7 bases outside the gene matches. CDR3 DNA: TGTGCCAGCAGTTTACGGACAGGGCCATCCGAAAAACTGTTTTTT. This gives the protein CASSLRTGPSEKLFF.

There are many counts of this clonotype. The gene calls are TRBV7-2 and TRBJ2-1; 10 nucleotides agree with TRBD2. The V gene's germline CDR1 is SGHTA and CDR2 FQGNSA. The CDR3 runs to 15 residues. With 4 bases clipped from V and 7 bases from J, the junction kept 7 bases outside the gene matches. The CDR3 nucleotides read TGTGCCAGCAGCTCGAGCGGGGGGGCCAGGAATGAGCAGTTCTTC. Its translation is CASSSSGGARNEQFF.

This clonotype has ten or more counts. The chain is built from TRBV29-1 and TRBJ2-7; the D call may be TRBD1 or TRBD2 (5 bases each). CDR3 length: 12 amino acids. Trimming stripped 6 bases from V and 0 bases from J, with 9 bases between. Germline loops: CDR1 SQVTM, CDR2 ANQGSEA. In DNA form, the CDR3 reads TGCAGCGTCGCAGGGAGCTCCTACGAGCAGTACTTC. It specifies CSVAGSSYEQYF.

In this sample, this clonotype turned up many times. The V gene is TRBV12-3 or TRBV12-4, the J gene TRBJ2-7; 9 bases align to TRBD1. V lost 6 bases, J lost 5 bases, and 14 bases stayed unmatched. This CDR3 spans 16 amino acids. CDR3 region: CASRTGGGYVRDEQYF. CDR3 in DNA: TGTGCCAGCAGAACAGGGGGCGGTTACGTAAGGGACGAGCAGTACTTC.

This clonotype appeared many times. Possible read error: a much larger clone is one base away. The chain combines TRBV9 with TRBJ2-7; D remains ambiguous. Germline assignment: CDR1 SGDLS and CDR2 YYNGEE. CDR3 length equals 13 residues. The CDR3 here is CASSVGNSYEKYF. The DNA for the CDR3 is TGTGCCAGCAGCGTAGGCAACTCCTACGAGAAGTACTTC.

The sample holds many counts of this clonotype. Germline is not matched at one junction end, which may reflect a read error. The CDR3 is CSARPHTGTTRELFF. CDR3 nucleotides: TGCAGTGCTAGACCCCACACGGGGACCACCAGGGAGCTGTTTTTT. The rearrangement joins TRBV20-1 to TRBJ2-2; the D gene could be TRBD1 or TRBD2 (5 bases each). The germline CDR1 and CDR2 sequences are DFQATT and SNEGSKA (reference sequence). The CDR3 extends over 15 amino acids.

This clonotype was found many times. The chain carries TRBV20-1 and TRBJ1-1; no firm D call. In germline, CDR1 is DFQATT, CDR2 SNEGSKA (reference sequence). V shed 3 bases and J shed 5 bases, with 10 bases lying between them. CDR3 size: 12 residues. The CDR3 DNA is TGCAGTGCTAGCAGGTTATGGACTGAAGCTTTCTTT. It encodes CSASRLWTEAFF.

This clonotype was observed at least ten times. The chain links TRBV18 to TRBJ1-4; no firm D call. The CDR3 extends over 14 amino acids. Germline CDR1 and CDR2: KGHSH and LQKENI. V was pared by 3 bases and J by 3 bases, with 8 bases between. The CDR3 region has the DNA TGTGCCAGCTCACCGCAGGCTTCTAATGAAAAACTGTTTTTT. It codes for CASSPQASNEKLFF.

This clonotype was counted many times. The V and J genes are TRBV11-2 and TRBJ2-1; D unclear. The V and J ends lost 3 bases and 6 bases respectively, with 6 bases between them. CDR1 SGHAT and CDR2 FQNNGV come from the germline V gene. The CDR3 extends over 12 amino acids. The CDR3 region has the DNA TGTGCCAGCAGCTTGGCCCGCAATGAGCAGTTCTTC. Protein: CASSLARNEQFF.

Ten or more counts support this clonotype. The chain has TRBV5-4 and TRBJ2-5, with D perhaps matching TRBD2 (5 bases). Between the trimmed V and J ends, which lost 0 bases and 4 bases, there was a span of 10 bases. CDR3 length: 14 residues. The germline V gene encodes CDR1 SGHNT and CDR2 YYREEE (reference sequence). The CDR3 sequence is CASSLGGRGETQYF. The CDR3 nucleotides read TGTGCCAGCAGCTTGGGGGGTCGGGGAGAGACCCAGTACTTC.

This clonotype was seen many times. The rearrangement joins TRBV10-3 to TRBJ2-1; weak D call: TRBD1 (6 bases). Germline V gene sequence: CDR1 ENHRY, CDR2 SYGVKD. CDR3 size: 15 residues. Trimming left V 8 bases short and J 0 bases short, with 14 bases between. The CDR3 sequence: CAIPPGTYSYNEQFF. The CDR3 bases are TGTGCCATCCCCCCCGGGACATACTCCTACAATGAGCAGTTCTTC.

Relative to its sample, this clonotype is medium-sized. A read error is likely, as this CDR3 ends without the conserved phenylalanine or tryptophan. The V call is TRBV5-1, the J call TRBJ1-1; 8 nucleotides align to TRBD1. This CDR3 is 13 amino acids long. From germline, CDR1 is SGHRS and CDR2 YFSETQ. V shed 6 bases, J shed 5 bases, and the junction held 6 bases outside the gene matches. CDR3 protein: CASTDRGGTEAFN. The CDR3 nucleotides are TGCGCCAGCACAGACAGGGGAGGGACTGAAGCTTTCAAT.

This clonotype has a count of ten or more. The chain recombines TRBV12-3 or TRBV12-4 with TRBJ1-3, with D tentatively TRBD1 (6 bases). This CDR3 is built from 16 residues. The germline V and J ends were trimmed by 4 bases and 7 bases, with 20 bases remaining between them. The CDR3 sequence is CASSSPTGIGMNTIYF. In DNA form, the CDR3 reads TGTGCCAGCAGTTCCCCTACAGGGATTGGGATGAACACCATATATTTT.

There are many counts of this clonotype. The chain employs TRBV3-1 and TRBJ2-1; no firm D call. The CDR3 extends over 14 amino acids. Germline loops: CDR1 LGHDT, CDR2 YNNKEL (reference sequence). The V gene lost 4 bases and the J gene lost 5 bases, with 12 bases spanning the gap. CDR3 in DNA: TGTGCCAGCAGCCGACGGACGGATCACAATGAGCAGTTCTTC. This encodes CASSRRTDHNEQFF.

This clonotype occurred many times. The genes are TRBV10-3 and TRBJ2-3, with 9 bases aligning to TRBD1. The CDR3 is 15 residues long. With 5 bases clipped from V and 2 bases from J, the junction kept 5 bases outside the gene matches. Germline V lookup: CDR1 ENHRY, CDR2 SYGVKD. The CDR3 DNA reads as TGTGCCATCAGTAAGACAGGGGGGGACACAGATACGCAGTATTTT. Amino acids: CAISKTGGDTDTQYF.

This clonotype came up many times. The chain couples TRBV7-2 to TRBJ1-1; D ambiguous. Germline lookup yields CDR1 SGHTA and CDR2 FQGNSA. Trimming removed 5 bases at V and 1 base at J, with 17 bases between. The CDR3 has 16 residues. CDR3 residues: CASSPPWTPENTEAFF. CDR3 in DNA: TGTGCCAGCAGCCCCCCTTGGACCCCGGAGAACACTGAAGCTTTCTTT.

As to this clonotype: Compared with germline, one end of the junction differs, possibly owing to a read error. The genes are TRBV12-3 or TRBV12-4 and TRBJ2-5, with 15 bases matching TRBD2. CDR3 length: 19 amino acids. The CDR3 sequence is CASSLLGIGLAGGRETQCF. The CDR3 DNA sequence: TGTGCCAGCAGCCTCTTGGGGATTGGACTAGCGGGGGGGCGTGAGACCCAGTGCTTC.